A single sample is the source of the 14 T cell receptor beta chains below, sequenced in a study of CD8+CD57+ T cells in acquired aplastic anemia. Researchers used genomic DNA as the template to profile TCR beta VDJ and CDR3. Each CDR3 protein gets one entry after TCRdb re-called the reads with MiXCR. The data contain some 220,000 distinct CDR3 sequences, 34% of them singletons. Input material: sorted CD4+, CD8+, or CD8+CD57+ T cells (not recorded which) from PBMCs. Receptor source: a human donor in good health, serving as a control.

This clonotype was counted only a few times. The rearrangement uses TRBV20-1 and TRBJ2-1, with unresolved D. Germline V lookup: CDR1 DFQATT, CDR2 SNEGSKA (reference sequence). The CDR3 contains 15 residues. Trimming pared 5 bases from V and 2 bases from J, leaving 16 bases between. The DNA of the CDR3 is TGCAGTGCTCGTATTACGCGCGGCACCTACAATGAGCAGTTCTTC. It encodes CSARITRGTYNEQFF.

As regards this clonotype: Because it lacks the conserved phenylalanine or tryptophan at the end, this CDR3 is likely a read error. The CDR3 sequence: CASSLDSNQPQHS. In DNA, the CDR3 is TGCGCCAGCAGCTTAGACAGCAATCAGCCCCAGCATTCT. The chain recombines TRBV7-3 with TRBJ1-5, with D hard to call. CDR3 length equals 13 residues. The germline gives CDR1 SGHTA, CDR2 FQGTGA.

This chain links TRBV6-1 with TRBJ1-2; D might be TRBD1 (6 bases). This CDR3 spans 13 amino acids. Germline V gene lookup returns CDR1 MNHNS and CDR2 SASEGT. The V end was cut by 0 bases, the J end by 8 bases, with 10 bases between. The CDR3, as DNA: TGTGCCAGCAGTGAAGCCTACAGGGTCGGCTACACCTTC. Translating gives CASSEAYRVGYTF.

This clonotype was seen at least ten times. Written as DNA, the CDR3 is TGTGCCAGCAGTTCCCGCCACGGGGATACGCAGTATTTT. Translation gives CASSSRHGDTQYF. V and J are TRBV9 and TRBJ2-3; D is unclear. This CDR3 is 13 amino acids long. Germline V lookup: CDR1 SGDLS, CDR2 YYNGEE. Deletions cut 5 bases from V and 6 bases from J, with 13 bases between. Looking up the rest from reference TRBV9 and TRBJ2-3 gives the full variable domain: DSGVTQTPKHLITATGQRVTLRCSPRSGDLSVYWYQQSLDQGLQFLIQYYNGEERAKGNILERFSAQQFPDLHSELNLSSLELGDSALYFCASSSRHGDTQYFGPGTRLTVL.

This clonotype was seen many times. V is TRBV10-1 and J is TRBJ2-2; no clear D. Per germline, CDR1 WNHNN and CDR2 SYGVQD (reference sequence). Trimming stripped 2 bases from V and 4 bases from J, with 14 bases between. The CDR3 covers 16 residues. DNA for the CDR3: TGCGCCAGCAGTGAGACGCGCGGAGAAAGCACCGGGGAGCTGTTTTTT. The encoded protein is CASSETRGESTGELFF.

This clonotype was seen a few times. The V and J genes are TRBV3-1 and TRBJ1-3; no clear D. This CDR3 is 15 amino acids long. V lost 0 bases and J lost 4, with 10 bases in between. In germline, CDR1 is LGHDT, CDR2 YNNKEL (reference sequence). CDR3 amino acids: CASSQDLGRGNTIYF. The DNA of the CDR3 is TGTGCCAGCAGCCAAGATCTAGGGAGAGGAAACACCATATATTTT.

This clonotype was detected many times. The chain uses TRBV12-3 or TRBV12-4 and TRBJ1-2, with no clear D. The CDR3 consists of 12 residues. Trimming stripped 9 bases from V and 4 bases from J, with 12 bases between. Here the CDR3 reads CASSSILYGYTF. The CDR3 DNA is TGTGCCAGTAGTAGTATTCTCTATGGCTACACCTTC.

This clonotype showed up just a few times. This rearrangement joins TRBV5-4 to TRBJ1-1; TRBD1 aligns across 8 bases. This CDR3 region has 16 residues. In germline, CDR1 is SGHNT, CDR2 YYREEE (reference sequence). V was pared by 5 bases and J by 0 bases, with 9 bases of the junction left unmatched. CDR3 protein: CASSRDRGQMNTEAFF. CDR3 DNA: TGTGCCAGCAGTCGAGACAGGGGACAGATGAACACTGAAGCTTTCTTT.

This clonotype was seen just once. V is TRBV11-2 and J is TRBJ2-5; 8 positions agree with TRBD2. The CDR3 has 17 amino acids. Germline CDR1 reads SGHAT; CDR2 reads FQNNGV. Trimming at V came to 2 bases and at J to 6 bases, leaving 14 bases not matched to a gene. The CDR3 nucleotides read TGTGCCAGCAGCTTATACGTACTAGCGGCGGCCTTCCAGACCCAGTACTTC. Translating gives CASSLYVLAAAFQTQYF.

This clonotype was recorded a few times. This chain links TRBV12-3 or TRBV12-4 with TRBJ1-1; 7 bases match TRBD1. Germline trimming cut 4 bases from V and 1 base from J; bases unmatched to any gene: 6. This CDR3 has 15 amino acids. The CDR3 is CASSSRTGRNTEAFF. The CDR3 DNA is TGTGCCAGCAGTTCCCGGACAGGAAGGAACACTGAAGCTTTCTTT.

A few counts support this clonotype. This clone may be a read error of a much larger clone one base away. The chain is built from TRBV7-9 and TRBJ1-2; no clear D gene. CDR1 and CDR2 (germline): SEHNR, FQNEAQ (reference sequence). The CDR3 spans 15 residues. The CDR3 nucleotides read TGTGCCAGCACCCGGTTTGGGGATACGATGAGTGGCCACACCTTC. Residues: CASTRFGDTMSGHTF.

This clonotype appeared many times. This rearrangement joins TRBV7-6 to TRBJ1-1, with D hard to call. The length of the CDR3 is 15 residues. V was trimmed by 5 bases and J by 5 bases, leaving 18 bases between them. CDR1 and CDR2 (germline): SGHVS, FNYEAQ. CDR3 coding DNA: TGTGCCAGCAGCCCTACCGGGGAGGCGGGAACTGAAGCTTTCTTT. Its translation: CASSPTGEAGTEAFF.

This clonotype was counted many times. The chain recombines TRBV19 with TRBJ1-1; possible D gene TRBD1, 6 bases. Germline V gives CDR1 LNHDA, CDR2 SQIVND (reference sequence). V gave up 9 bases and J gave up 8 bases, with 16 bases separating them. CDR3 length equals 12 residues. CDR3 nucleotide sequence: TGTGCCAGCAGGGGACGTTGGTTAGAAGCTTTCTTT. Translated, it gives CASRGRWLEAFF.

The V gene is TRBV28, the J gene TRBJ1-6, with a tentative D call TRBD1 (5 bases). The CDR3 is 12 amino acids. Deletions cut 6 bases from V and 9 bases from J, with 9 bases between. From germline, CDR1 is MDHEN and CDR2 SYDVKM. CDR3 sequence reads: CASRARGSPLHF. In DNA, the CDR3 is TGTGCCAGCAGAGCTAGGGGTTCACCCCTCCACTTT.